The 3 T cell receptor beta chains below all came from one sample that was sequenced in a study of blood T cell repertoires in COVID-19. Libraries were prepared by immunoSEQ multiplex PCR; TCRdb keeps only in-frame clonotypes and omits some of them. Counted here are about 290,000 clones, around 86% occurring once; the ten biggest clones make up about 1.8%. The specimen was PBMCs or T cells enriched from blood (not recorded which). The receptors originated from a woman aged 40 to 50 who had recovered from COVID-19.

The chain combines TRBV11-2 with TRBJ1-5; maybe TRBD1 (5 bases). The CDR3 consists of 15 residues. Germline V gives CDR1 SGHAT, CDR2 FQNNGV. V was clipped by 0 bases and J by 7 bases, with 13 bases between them. CDR3: CASSLDRTGGQPQHF. The DNA for the CDR3 is TGTGCCAGCAGCTTAGATAGGACCGGGGGACAGCCCCAGCATTTT. Based on the CDR3 plus reference TRBV11-2 and TRBJ1-5, the full variable domain is EAGVAQSPRYKIIEKRQSVAFWCNPISGHATLYWYQQILGQGPKLLIQFQNNGVVDDSQLPKDRFSAERLKGVDSTLKIQPAKLEDSAVYLCASSLDRTGGQPQHFGDGTRLSIL.

The genes are TRBV27 and TRBJ2-2; 8 bases fit TRBD2. Trimming removed 6 bases from V and 6 bases from J; junction bases left unmatched: 9. The CDR3 has 15 amino acids. Germline CDR1 and CDR2: MNHEY and SMNVEV (reference sequence). The CDR3 DNA reads as TGTGCCAGCAGAACGAGACTAGCGTGGGCCGGGGAGCTGTTTTTT. Protein: CASRTRLAWAGELFF.

The rearrangement uses TRBV2 and TRBJ1-1; 8 bases agree with TRBD1. Trimming cost V 10 bases and J 2 bases; bases outside gene matches: 12. Looked up from germline, CDR1 is SNHLY and CDR2 is FYNNEI. The CDR3 consists of 15 residues. CDR3 amino acids: CATLQGQGLNTEAFF. CDR3 coding DNA: TGTGCCACCCTTCAAGGACAGGGTTTAAACACTGAAGCTTTCTTT.